This T cell receptor (beta chain) was retrieved from a study of T cells in Graves' hyperthyroidism and ophthalmopathy. General study results and limits: Ophthalmopathy and stable hyperthyroidism were separated by a 13 V-J model. Most thyroid clonotypes expanded above 0.001 appeared in blood too.

Newly diagnosed hyperthyroidism, duration under 2 months, in patients aged 18 to 65. Exclusion of patients followed from uncontrolled infection, other autoimmune disease, pregnancy or lactation. What was amplified from RNA transcripts were TCR beta CDR3 regions. A set of HTBI primers served as the primers for a first-round RT-PCR of the TCR CDR3. TCRdb itself ran the multiplex PCR reads through MiXCR, one entry per CDR3 protein. The table records about 590,000 distinct CDR3 sequences, around a sixth of them present only once. In this sample, this clonotype turned up many times. Its antigen is still unknown. The sequence derives from a woman younger than 45 with Graves' hyperthyroidism. Sequencing was done on a sample of blood.

The CDR3 nucleotides read TGCAGTACTCTCCTCGGGCTGCAAGAGACCCAGTACTTC. Translating it yields CSTLLGLQETQYF. The gene calls are TRBV20-1 and TRBJ2-5; D gene uncertain. The germline V and J ends were trimmed by 8 bases and 2 bases, with 15 bases remaining between them. Germline CDR1 DFQATT, CDR2 SNEGSKA (reference sequence). The CDR3 is 13 amino acids.